The clone carrying this T cell receptor beta chain has more than one count but fewer than ten. Its antigen is not identified. The assay ran at deep level. In replicate PCRs of sorted subsets, approximately 200 ng DNA, about 30,000 T cell genomes, was used. TCRdb's table, derived via immunoSEQ multiplex PCR, lists solely in-frame clones and lacks some. In the table there are around 1,000,000 clones, 70% to 80% of which are singletons. The data originate from a study of shared clonotypes between healthy human individuals. Study findings and constraints: What naive subsets generally showed was a larger estimated richness than memory subsets showed. Clonotypes shared by all four donors outscored non-shared clonotypes in generation probability.

The germline V gene encodes CDR1 MDHEN and CDR2 SYDVKM. The V end lost 9 bases, the J end lost 2 bases, and 17 bases lay between the germline ends. CDR3 length: 14 amino acids. The sequencing sample was made of memory CD4+ T cells from PBMCs. This sample's subset: CD45RA-negative fraction. The sequence derives from a man aged 18 to 30 in good health. Some clones in this sample may be carry-over from other donors' samples. The rearrangement links TRBV28 to TRBJ2-7; D might be TRBD1 (6 bases). CDR3 protein: CASYRDTPPYEQYF. The CDR3 nucleotides are TGTGCCAGTTACCGGGACACCCCACCCTACGAGCAGTACTTC.